The clone carrying this TCR beta chain showed up just a few times. Original analysis: Reference gene primer amplification gave nucleated cell count estimates. TCRdb keeps only in-frame clones here, not all; method: immunoSEQ multiplex PCR. The V and J calls and the clone size are those of that table, but D and trimming were determined from the DNA. The sample has about 250,000 clones, roughly 87% seen once; the top ten hold nearly 6.5%. This sample was included in a study of blood T cell repertoires in COVID-19. Turning to the study itself: The United States, Italy and Spain provided the acute and convalescent COVID-19 samples.

V lost 4 bases to trimming and J lost 5 bases, with 15 bases between them. The CDR3 totals 14 residues. The germline V gene encodes CDR1 SGHNT and CDR2 YYREEE (reference sequence). The cohort comprised adults aged about 18 to 89 years residing in some 24 US areas. The specimen sequenced was PBMCs or T cells enriched from blood (not recorded which). The V and J genes are TRBV5-4 and TRBJ1-2; a possible D gene is TRBD1 (5 bases). The TCR sequence derives from a woman under 40 with acute COVID-19. The DNA for the CDR3 is TGTGCCAGCAGCGGGGGGACGGATGCTTATGGCTACACCTTC. Amino acid sequence: CASSGGTDAYGYTF.